Listed below are T cell receptor beta chains from one sample, sequenced in a study of T cells expressing NK-cell markers. TCRdb reprocessed the 5' RACE reads and reports one entry per CDR3 protein, with no DNA. This listing includes some 110,000 distinct CDR3 sequences. Sequenced sample: blood T cells: a sorted CD56 or NKG2C T cell subset, CD4+ or CD8+ T cells, or bulk PBMC T cells (not recorded which). Receptors were obtained from a woman between 18 and 70 years old in good health. CDR3s include the opening cysteine and the closing phenylalanine or tryptophan.

>TRBJ2-2|TRBV23-1
CASSQHSGTGELFF
>TRBJ2-1|TRBV19
CASSILRGSYNEQFF
>TRBJ2-1|TRBV11-2
CASSLRTSGEMGF
>TRBJ2-5|TRBV7-7
CASSLMGQETQYF
>TRBJ1-5|TRBV19
CASSTPPGYQPQHF
>TRBJ2-1|TRBV5-5
CASSWGTGLTYNEQFF
>TRBJ1-1|TRBV7-2
CASSSREDGNTEAFF
>TRBJ2-5|TRBV11-1
CASSLGDRGQETQYF
>TRBJ1-6|TRBV5-1
CASSWDNNSPLHF
>TRBJ2-1|TRBV12-3/TRBV12-4
CASSLGAGGNNEQFF
>TRBJ1-1|TRBV20-1
CSASALGQITEAFF
>TRBJ2-1|TRBV9
CASSVEASDVNEQFF
>TRBJ2-5|TRBV14
CASSQGGPPGWETQYF
>TRBJ1-6|TRBV19
CASSHGQGGSPLHF
>TRBJ2-7|TRBV5-1
CASSLGVMGYEQYF